The TCR beta chain described here comes from a study of early T cells in non-severe SARS-CoV-2 infection. The overall study: Chains from this unsorted whole-blood bulk RNA could not be paired.

Individual cDNA molecules received unique molecular identifiers during library preparation. TCRdb re-called the 5' RACE reads through MiXCR, storing one row per CDR3 protein. The repertoire includes around 71,000 distinct CDR3 sequences, about 9.1% of them detected once, and 15% to 19% sits in the top ten. In its sample, this clonotype is medium-sized. Germline trimming cut 5 bases from V and 11 bases from J; bases unmatched to any gene: 10. Germline loops: CDR1 MDHEN, CDR2 SYDVKM. This CDR3 spans 14 amino acids. This clonotype was obtained from an adult who was a healthcare worker with PCR-confirmed SARS-CoV-2 infection or an uninfected control (not recorded which). V gene TRBV28 combines with J gene TRBJ2-2; 8 nucleotides match TRBD2. Material: whole blood, obtained at baseline. The CDR3 region is CASSQPGGRRELFF. As DNA, the CDR3 is TGTGCCAGCAGTCAACCAGGCGGGAGGAGAGAGCTGTTTTTT.